These 9 T cell receptor beta chains were sequenced from one sample in a study of blood T cell repertoires in COVID-19. Measured with immunoSEQ multiplex PCR; TCRdb has only the in-frame clones, and not every one. The sample lists a few hundred thousand clones, approximately 80% occurring once. The specimen sequenced was PBMCs or T cells enriched from blood (not recorded which). Receptor source: a woman in her thirties or forties with acute COVID-19.

Details on this clone: Within the sample, other DNA sequences also encode this same CDR3. The chain is built from TRBV6-5 and TRBJ2-7; 7 nucleotides line up with TRBD1. With V trimmed by 0 bases and J by 2 bases, 1 base remained unmatched. The length of the CDR3 is 14 residues. CDR1 and CDR2 from the germline V gene are MNHEY and SVGAGI. The CDR3 sequence is CASSYSGTAYEQYF. The CDR3 region has the DNA TGTGCCAGCAGTTACTCTGGGACAGCCTACGAGCAGTACTTC.

The rearrangement uses TRBV10-3 and TRBJ1-2; 10 bases agree with TRBD1. Germline trimming cut 6 bases from V and 6 bases from J; bases unmatched to any gene: 4. The CDR3 sequence is 13 residues long. Germline V CDR1 and CDR2: ENHRY, SYGVKD. In DNA form, the CDR3 reads TGTGCCATCAGCCCGGGACAGGGGAATGGCTACACCTTC. This encodes CAISPGQGNGYTF.

The V and J genes are TRBV29-1 and TRBJ1-6, with 10 positions matching TRBD1. V shed 6 bases and J 5 bases; nucleotides not matched to a gene: 4. This CDR3 is 14 amino acids long. From germline, CDR1 is SQVTM and CDR2 ANQGSEA. CDR3 sequence: CSVRGQGNNSPLHF. The CDR3 DNA reads TGCAGCGTGAGGGGACAGGGGAATAATTCACCCCTCCACTTT.

This clone was found a few times. V usage is TRBV27 and J usage is TRBJ1-2, with TRBD1 as a possible D gene (5 bases). Per the germline V gene, CDR1 is MNHEY and CDR2 is SMNVEV (reference sequence). This CDR3 has 14 residues. The ends were cut back, 3 bases at V and 0 bases at J, with 8 bases in the middle. The CDR3, as DNA: TGTGCCAGCAGTTTCCGGACACCTAACTATGGCTACACCTTC. Its protein product is CASSFRTPNYGYTF.

This clone was seen a handful of times. J is TRBJ1-1 and V is TRBV2, with a possible D match to TRBD1 (5 bases). Looked up from germline, CDR1 is SNHLY and CDR2 is FYNNEI. The CDR3 is 13 residues long. V lost 9 bases to trimming and J lost 0 bases, with 11 bases between them. In nucleotides, the CDR3 is TGTGCCAGTTCCCAGGGCCTGAACACTGAAGCTTTCTTT. Translation gives CASSQGLNTEAFF.

Only a few counts were recorded for this clone. The gene calls are TRBV28 and TRBJ1-3; 7 bases match TRBD1. The J segment lost 0 bases and the V segment lost 7 bases, leaving 9 bases of the junction unmatched. The germline V gene has CDR1 MDHEN and CDR2 SYDVKM. The CDR3 length is 16 residues. CDR3 DNA: TGTGCCAGCACCCCGGACAGGACCTACTCTGGAAACACCATATATTTT. This encodes CASTPDRTYSGNTIYF.

This clone turned up a few times. This CDR3 is CASRSARRGNNSPLHF. The CDR3 nucleotides are TGTGCCAGCAGGTCCGCTCGACGAGGGAATAATTCACCCCTCCACTTT. This chain links TRBV28 with TRBJ1-6; D remains ambiguous. Germline V gene lookup returns CDR1 MDHEN and CDR2 SYDVKM. The CDR3 runs 16 residues. The V end lost 6 bases, the J end lost 5 bases, and 17 bases lay between the germline ends.

The chain is built from TRBV21-1 and TRBJ1-1; the D call of TRBD1 is as the table states it, not checked on the DNA. TRBV21-1 is described as a pseudogene. The CDR3 is made up of 15 amino acids. DNA for the CDR3: TGTGCCAGCAGCAAAGCGCCGGGTACAGGGTCTGGAGCTTTCTTT. Translating it yields CASSKAPGTGSGAFF.

This clone was recorded a few times. The V gene is TRBV19, the J gene TRBJ1-1; TRBD1 is a possible D gene (6 bases). Looked up from germline, CDR1 is LNHDA and CDR2 is SQIVND (reference sequence). V was trimmed by 6 bases and J by 7 bases, leaving 9 bases between them. The CDR3 is made up of 11 amino acids. The CDR3 DNA sequence: TGTGCCAGTAGGAGGACAGATGAAGCTTTCTTT. The encoded protein is CASRRTDEAFF.